Each of the 24 T cell receptor beta chains below was sequenced from the same sample in a study of cytomegalovirus exposure and HLA in healthy donors. The PCR ran on 60 Vbeta and 13 Jbeta primers. The repertoire was sequenced with immunoSEQ multiplex PCR; TCRdb's copy has only in-frame clones and lacks some. Here the sample spans about 170,000 clones, 80% being singletons. Sequencing was carried out using PBMCs. These receptors originate from a woman aged 50 to 60 in good health and CMV-seropositive.

The CDR3, as DNA: TGCGCCAGCAGCCTTCAGGGGGGCTCCTACAATGAGCAGTTCTTC. It yields the protein CASSLQGGSYNEQFF. The chain uses TRBV4-3 and TRBJ2-1; TRBD1 is a possible D gene (7 bases). CDR1 LGHNA and CDR2 YSLEER come from the germline V gene. The CDR3 is made up of 15 amino acids. V was trimmed by 4 bases and J by 0 bases, leaving 10 bases between them.

This clone has only a few counts. The V and J genes are TRBV10-3 and TRBJ1-1; tentatively, D is TRBD1 (6 bases). Trimming pared 5 bases from V and 3 bases from J, leaving 10 bases between. Germline V gene data show CDR1 as ENHRY and CDR2 as SYGVKD. The CDR3 loop spans 13 amino acids. CDR3 DNA sequence: TGTGCCATCAGTAAACAGGGTGACACTGAAGCTTTCTTT. This sequence encodes CAISKQGDTEAFF.

This clone was detected only once. V is TRBV4-1 and J is TRBJ2-2; 7 nucleotides match TRBD2. V trimming: 0 bases; J trimming: 6 bases; junction bases outside the gene matches: 4. CDR1 is MGHRA and CDR2 is YSYEKL in the germline V gene. This CDR3 spans 15 amino acids. CDR3 sequence reads: CASSQDKLASGELFF. The CDR3 nucleotides are TGCGCCAGCAGCCAAGATAAACTAGCGTCCGGGGAGCTGTTTTTT.

In its sample, this clone was seen a few times. V gene TRBV19 combines with J gene TRBJ2-7, with D perhaps matching TRBD1 (6 bases). Trimming took off 5 bases at V and 1 base at J, with 15 bases between the two ends. CDR3 length: 15 amino acids. Germline CDR1 LNHDA, CDR2 SQIVND (reference sequence). CDR3 DNA: TGTGCCAGTAGTCCTCAGGGGCAAGCTTCCTACGAGCAGTACTTC. Residues: CASSPQGQASYEQYF.

The chain combines TRBV9 with TRBJ2-7, with 15 bases lining up with TRBD2. The CDR3 length is 15 residues. Germline CDR1 reads SGDLS; CDR2 reads YYNGEE. Trimming removed 1 base from V and 7 bases from J; junction bases left unmatched: 3. The CDR3 reads CASSVTGLAGGEQYF. The CDR3 nucleotides are TGTGCCAGCAGCGTAACGGGACTAGCGGGAGGAGAGCAGTACTTC.

This chain connects TRBV5-1 to TRBJ1-1, with TRBD1 matching over 7 bases. The CDR3 sequence is 14 residues long. The V and J ends lost 3 bases and 5 bases, in that order; junction bases with no gene match: 7. Germline CDR1 reads SGHRS; CDR2 reads YFSETQ. CDR3 nucleotide sequence: TGCGCCAGCAGCTATACTACAGGGGAAACTGAAGCTTTCTTT. Translated: CASSYTTGETEAFF.

The chain couples TRBV2 to TRBJ1-1, with unresolved D. Trimming cost V 6 bases and J 0 bases, with 11 bases left between them. This CDR3 has 14 amino acids. Germline V gene lookup returns CDR1 SNHLY and CDR2 FYNNEI. The CDR3 region is CASSAEGVNTEAFF. The CDR3 DNA reads as TGTGCCAGCAGCGCTGAAGGAGTGAACACTGAAGCTTTCTTT.

The chain is built from TRBV27 and TRBJ1-1, with 7 bases lining up with TRBD1. Germline CDR1 is MNHEY and CDR2 is SMNVEV (reference sequence). Trimming took 6 bases from V and 7 from J; bases not matched to a gene: 20. CDR3 length: 17 amino acids. CDR3: CASSQKGQLLRGIEAFF. The CDR3 DNA follows: TGTGCCAGCAGCCAGAAGGGACAGCTCCTAAGGGGGATTGAAGCTTTCTTT.

This chain connects TRBV6-5 to TRBJ2-1; possibly TRBD2 for D (6 bases). Per the germline V gene, CDR1 is MNHEY and CDR2 is SVGAGI. The V end was cut by 7 bases, the J end by 0 bases, with 10 bases between. The CDR3 sequence is 14 residues long. CDR3 sequence (DNA): TGTGCCAGCACCAGGAGGGCCTCCTACAATGAGCAGTTCTTC. Translated: CASTRRASYNEQFF.

A note on this clone: One end of the junction does not line up with germline, which may come from a read error. This chain connects TRBV7-9 to TRBJ1-1; D remains ambiguous. CDR1 is SEHNR, CDR2 FQNEAQ, per germline (reference sequence). This CDR3 region has 11 residues. The CDR3 bases are TGTTCCAGCAGCCCTATCACTGAAGCTTTCTTT. This sequence encodes CSSSPITEAFF.

V usage is TRBV2 and J usage is TRBJ2-7; 15 bases are a match to TRBD2. Looked up from germline, CDR1 is SNHLY and CDR2 is FYNNEI. The J segment lost 4 bases and the V segment lost 6 bases, leaving 4 bases of the junction unmatched. The CDR3 length is 15 residues. CDR3 amino acids: CASSVGLAGGYEQYF. CDR3 nucleotides: TGTGCCAGCAGCGTGGGACTAGCGGGGGGATACGAGCAGTACTTC.

Here the CDR3 reads CASSESGENQPQHF. CDR3 bases: TGCGCCAGCAGTGAGAGTGGAGAGAATCAGCCCCAGCATTTT. The chain is built from TRBV10-1 and TRBJ1-5; D gene ambiguous. Deletions cut 2 bases from V and 4 bases from J, with 9 bases between. This CDR3 has 14 amino acids. Germline-derived CDR1 and CDR2 are WNHNN and SYGVQD (reference sequence).

The gene calls are TRBV5-1 and TRBJ2-7, with a tentative D call TRBD2 (7 bases). Germline V gene lookup returns CDR1 SGHRS and CDR2 YFSETQ. V lost 0 bases to trimming and J lost 3 bases, with 13 bases between them. CDR3 length equals 15 residues. Here the CDR3 reads CASSLEGGLGYEQYF. The CDR3 DNA is TGCGCCAGCAGCTTGGAGGGGGGGCTCGGCTACGAGCAGTACTTC.

The chain couples TRBV29-1 to TRBJ2-1; 12 bases are a match to TRBD2. The CDR3 runs to 15 residues. Germline loops: CDR1 SQVTM, CDR2 ANQGSEA. The CDR3 loop is CRTGLAGSSYNEQFF. DNA of the CDR3: TGCAGAACCGGACTAGCGGGGAGCTCCTACAATGAGCAGTTCTTC.

The chain combines TRBV11-2 with TRBJ1-1; a possible D gene is TRBD1 (6 bases). Trimming left V 4 bases short and J 1 base short, with 16 bases between. The germline gives CDR1 SGHAT, CDR2 FQNNGV. The CDR3 is 16 residues long. The CDR3 is CASSSIAQGQNTEAFF. The CDR3 bases are TGTGCCAGCAGCTCAATCGCACAGGGACAGAACACTGAAGCTTTCTTT.

The chain couples TRBV29-1 to TRBJ1-1; 10 nucleotides agree with TRBD1. The germline V gene encodes CDR1 SQVTM and CDR2 ANQGSEA. This CDR3 has 13 residues. V lost 6 bases, J lost 5 bases, and 6 bases stayed unmatched. CDR3 nucleotides: TGCAGCGTCTCCCGGGACAGGGGAACTGAAGCTTTCTTT. Amino acid sequence: CSVSRDRGTEAFF.

The rearrangement uses TRBV5-1 and TRBJ1-1, with D tentatively TRBD1 (5 bases). The CDR3 extends over 15 amino acids. Between the trimmed V and J ends, which lost 1 base and 4 bases, there was a span of 14 bases. The germline V gene encodes CDR1 SGHRS and CDR2 YFSETQ. CDR3 residues: CASSLQGYGGTEAFF. For the CDR3, the DNA is TGCGCCAGCAGCTTGCAGGGTTATGGTGGCACTGAAGCTTTCTTT.

The chain couples TRBV11-2 to TRBJ2-1, with 12 bases identical to TRBD2. Germline CDR1 SGHAT, CDR2 FQNNGV. The V gene end was trimmed by 4 bases and the J gene end by 6 bases; junction bases not matched to a gene: 7. The CDR3 runs 16 residues. The CDR3: CASSSLASGGGNEQFF. The CDR3 DNA reads TGTGCCAGCAGCTCCCTGGCTAGCGGGGGGGGCAATGAGCAGTTCTTC.

The genes are TRBV6-1 and TRBJ2-1, with TRBD2 matching 13 bases. This CDR3 region has 17 residues. Unmatched junction bases numbered 14, after V lost 4 bases and J lost 11 bases. Germline values: CDR1 MNHNS, CDR2 SASEGT. In DNA, the CDR3 is TGTGCCAGCAGTGTGGGACTAGCGGGGTCGGGCGGGGAAAAGCAGTTCTTC. It specifies CASSVGLAGSGGEKQFF.

V and J are TRBV5-1 and TRBJ2-7, with TRBD2 matching over 10 bases. V was pared by 0 bases and J by 9 bases, with 6 bases of the junction left unmatched. The V gene's germline CDR1 is SGHRS and CDR2 YFSETQ. The CDR3 runs 14 residues. The CDR3 DNA sequence: TGCGCCAGCAGCTTGGAGAGCGGGAGGGCCGCGCAGTACTTC. Encoded protein: CASSLESGRAAQYF.

V gene TRBV7-6 combines with J gene TRBJ2-2; D is perhaps TRBD2 (5 bases). The CDR3 extends over 15 amino acids. V was pared by 7 bases and J by 0 bases, with 12 bases between. Germline CDR1 reads SGHVS; CDR2 reads FNYEAQ. The CDR3 DNA sequence: TGTGCCAGCACTCCGGGTAGCGCGAACACCGGGGAGCTGTTTTTT. Translation: CASTPGSANTGELFF.

This clone was counted once. The V call is TRBV5-8, the J call TRBJ2-7; 10 nucleotides line up with TRBD2. V lost 2 bases and J lost 5; bases outside the gene matches: 13. The CDR3 has 17 amino acids. Germline V gene data show CDR1 as SGHTS and CDR2 as YDEGEE. The CDR3 nucleotides read TGTGCCAGCAGCTTCGTAAAGAGCGGGAGGGCCGTTCACGAGCAGTACTTC. Amino acids: CASSFVKSGRAVHEQYF.

The chain uses TRBV29-1 and TRBJ2-5, with TRBD1 as a possible D gene (6 bases). The germline V gene encodes CDR1 SQVTM and CDR2 ANQGSEA. This CDR3 has 13 amino acids. The V and J ends lost 8 bases and 4 bases respectively, with 17 bases between them. DNA for the CDR3: TGCAGCCTCCGGCCCCAGGGGCCAGAGACCCAGTACTTC. It yields the protein CSLRPQGPETQYF.

The chain combines TRBV27 with TRBJ2-7, with D possibly TRBD2 on 5 matching bases. This CDR3 has 12 amino acids. The germline CDR1 and CDR2 sequences are MNHEY and SMNVEV (reference sequence). Between the trimmed V and J ends, which lost 5 bases and 6 bases, there was a span of 11 bases. CDR3 region: CASSGTSSEQYF. The CDR3 DNA follows: TGTGCCAGCAGTGGTACTAGTTCCGAGCAGTACTTC.